These 24 T cell receptor beta chains came from one sample sequenced in a study of T cells in Graves' hyperthyroidism and ophthalmopathy (dated by TCRdb to the late 2010s). Library preparation used multiplex PCR. The run used an Illumina HiSeq 2000. TCR beta CDR3 regions were amplified from RNA transcripts. For the first round of RT-PCR on the TCR CDR3, the HTBI primer set was used together with the Qiagen OneStep RT-PCR kit. The public reads were run again by TCRdb, first through fastp at Q25 and then through MiXCR, and only productive beta chains were kept. Rows with one shared CDR3 protein collapse into an entry with the most common genes and DNA. A total of around 420,000 distinct CDR3 sequences appear in this sample, around a sixth of them only once. The ten top clones hold 11% to 15% of the sample. Sample: blood. The source is a young woman with Graves' hyperthyroidism.

In its sample, this clonotype was seen a few times. This chain uses TRBV27 with TRBJ1-3; a weak D match, TRBD1 (6 bases). Trimming took 5 bases from V and 3 from J, leaving 17 bases between them. From germline, CDR1 is MNHEY and CDR2 SMNVEV (reference sequence). This CDR3 has 16 amino acids. This chain's CDR3 is CASSPYGGTSGNTIYF. Here the CDR3 DNA reads TGTGCCAGCAGTCCCTATGGAGGGACAAGTGGAAACACCATATATTTT.

This clonotype was picked up many times. The chain has TRBV28 and TRBJ2-3; a weak D match, TRBD2 (6 bases). V gave up 3 bases and J gave up 2 bases, with 12 bases separating them. This CDR3 comprises 15 residues. Germline V lookup: CDR1 MDHEN, CDR2 SYDVKM. As DNA, the CDR3 is TGTGCCAGCAGTTTGTTAGCGGAGACCACAGATACGCAGTATTTT. Its translation is CASSLLAETTDTQYF.

This clonotype was seen repeatedly, ten times or more. The genes are TRBV12-3 or TRBV12-4 and TRBJ2-1, with 13 positions matching TRBD2. The CDR3 spans 17 residues. V lost 5 bases, J lost 10 bases, and 14 bases stayed unmatched. The CDR3 reads CASSTNLDGLAGVEQFF. CDR3 sequence (DNA): TGTGCCAGCAGTACTAACCTTGACGGACTAGCGGGGGTAGAGCAGTTCTTC.

This clonotype was recorded at least ten times. CDR3: CASSPYSNRRPSTDTQYF. CDR3 bases: TGTGCCAGCAGCCCTTACTCGAACAGGCGACCTAGCACAGATACGCAGTATTTT. The chain combines TRBV7-2 with TRBJ2-3; D possibly corresponds to TRBD1 (5 bases). V was pared by 5 bases and J by 0 bases, with 21 bases between. The CDR3 has 18 amino acids. Germline CDR1 and CDR2: SGHTA and FQGNSA.

The chain is built from TRBV10-1 and TRBJ2-1, with 11 bases that match TRBD2. Germline CDR1 WNHNN, CDR2 SYGVQD (reference sequence). V dropped 0 bases and J dropped 7; count of bases not matched to a gene: 8. This CDR3 has 17 residues. This chain's CDR3 is CASSESGALAGGNEQFF. The DNA for the CDR3 is TGCGCCAGCAGTGAGTCCGGGGCGTTAGCGGGAGGGAATGAGCAGTTCTTC.

This clonotype appeared many times. V usage is TRBV20-1 and J usage is TRBJ2-7; D unresolved. The CDR3 is 12 amino acids. Germline CDR1 reads DFQATT; CDR2 reads SNEGSKA (reference sequence). V was trimmed by 6 bases and J by 0 bases, leaving 9 bases between them. The CDR3 here is CSAPDDSYEQYF. The CDR3, as DNA: TGCAGTGCCCCGGATGACTCCTACGAGCAGTACTTC.

This clonotype was recorded at least ten times. The chain is built from TRBV28 and TRBJ2-5; 9 nucleotides match TRBD1. The CDR3 is made up of 16 amino acids. CDR1 is MDHEN, CDR2 SYDVKM, per germline. Trimming removed 7 bases from V and 1 base from J; junction bases left unmatched: 10. CDR3 loop: CASKGQGLGTQETQYF. As DNA, the CDR3 is TGTGCCAGCAAGGGACAGGGCTTGGGGACCCAAGAGACCCAGTACTTC.

This clonotype was found many times. The chain employs TRBV2 and TRBJ2-7; 12 bases are a match to TRBD2. The CDR3 covers 15 residues. V shed 5 bases, J shed 2 bases, and the junction held 4 bases outside the gene matches. The germline V gene has CDR1 SNHLY and CDR2 FYNNEI. This CDR3 reads CASSLLAGGPYEQYF. In DNA form, the CDR3 reads TGTGCCAGCAGTCTACTAGCGGGAGGACCCTACGAGCAGTACTTC.

This clonotype occurred a few times. The chain couples TRBV29-1 to TRBJ2-3; either TRBD1 or TRBD2 may supply D (5 bases each). Germline CDR1 reads SQVTM; CDR2 reads ANQGSEA. The germline V and J ends were trimmed by 5 bases and 2 bases, with 11 bases remaining between them. CDR3 length: 13 residues. The CDR3 is CSVREGYTDTQYF. The CDR3 bases are TGCAGCGTTCGAGAGGGGTACACAGATACGCAGTATTTT.

This clonotype was detected ten times or more. The chain is built from TRBV7-2 and TRBJ1-2; 12 nucleotides match TRBD1. CDR1 SGHTA and CDR2 FQGNSA come from the germline V gene. Germline trimming cut 6 bases from V and 5 bases from J; bases unmatched to any gene: 7. The CDR3 spans 15 residues. The chain's CDR3 is CASSQGTGGRYGYTF. The CDR3 DNA follows: TGTGCCAGCAGTCAGGGGACAGGGGGCCGGTATGGCTACACCTTC.

The gene calls are TRBV10-1 and TRBJ2-2; 7 bases agree with TRBD1. Germline CDR1 reads WNHNN; CDR2 reads SYGVQD (reference sequence). J lost 0 bases, V lost 6 bases, and 1 base had no gene match. The CDR3 runs 14 residues. Here the CDR3 reads CASRGQANTGELFF. The DNA of the CDR3 is TGCGCCAGCAGAGGACAGGCGAACACCGGGGAGCTGTTTTTT.

In this sample, this clonotype turned up many times. The rearrangement joins TRBV3-1 to TRBJ2-7; 7 positions agree with TRBD2. This CDR3 comprises 14 residues. V lost 3 bases and J lost 4; bases outside the gene matches: 6. CDR1 LGHDT and CDR2 YNNKEL come from the germline V gene (reference sequence). The CDR3 nucleotides read TGTGCCAGCAGCCACAGAGCGGGATGGTACGAGCAGTACTTC. This gives the protein CASSHRAGWYEQYF.

This clonotype was picked up many times. The chain has TRBV7-9 and TRBJ1-1; D uncertain. V gave up 4 bases and J gave up 1 base, with 13 bases separating them. This CDR3 contains 15 residues. Germline V CDR1 and CDR2: SEHNR, FQNEAQ (reference sequence). For the CDR3, the DNA is TGTGCCAGCAGCTCGGACGGACTACCGAACACTGAAGCTTTCTTT. Residues: CASSSDGLPNTEAFF.

This clonotype was seen many times. The chain carries TRBV5-1 and TRBJ2-2; TRBD2 aligns across 15 bases. This CDR3 has 18 amino acids. Germline trimming cut 0 bases from V and 5 bases from J; bases unmatched to any gene: 5. The germline V gene encodes CDR1 SGHRS and CDR2 YFSETQ. The DNA for the CDR3 is TGCGCCAGCAGCTTGGGGACTAGCGGGAGGGCCGCGACCGGGGAGCTGTTTTTT. This encodes CASSLGTSGRAATGELFF.

This clonotype was found many times. The V and J genes are TRBV2 and TRBJ2-1; weak D call: TRBD2 (5 bases). Trimming stripped 8 bases from V and 8 bases from J, with 22 bases between. The germline gives CDR1 SNHLY, CDR2 FYNNEI. CDR3 length: 15 residues. CDR3 sequence: CASGKAGLWVDEQFF. Written as DNA, the CDR3 is TGTGCCAGCGGTAAAGCAGGACTCTGGGTCGATGAGCAGTTCTTC.

This clonotype has just a few counts. The rearrangement joins TRBV10-3 to TRBJ2-5; D is tentatively TRBD1 or TRBD2 (5 bases each). This CDR3 has 16 residues. Germline-derived CDR1 and CDR2 are ENHRY and SYGVKD. Trimming left V 4 bases short and J 1 base short, with 16 bases between. The CDR3 is CAISGERGRPQETQYF. In DNA, the CDR3 is TGTGCCATCAGTGGGGAGAGGGGCAGACCCCAAGAGACCCAGTACTTC.

This chain joins TRBV7-9 and TRBJ2-7, with D hard to call. Germline CDR1 reads SEHNR; CDR2 reads FQNEAQ (reference sequence). V dropped 5 bases and J dropped 5 bases, with 22 bases sitting between them. The CDR3 has 16 amino acids. For the CDR3, the DNA is TGTGCCAGCAGCACCAACAAGGACCTAGAACGCGACGAGCAGTACTTC. This encodes CASSTNKDLERDEQYF. Based on the CDR3 plus reference TRBV7-9 and TRBJ2-7, the full variable domain is DTGVSQNPRHKITKRGQNVTFRCDPISEHNRLYWYRQTLGQGPEFLTYFQNEAQLEKSRLLSDRFSAERPKGSFSTLEIQRTEQGDSAMYLCASSTNKDLERDEQYFGPGTRLTVT.

A word on this clonotype: Sequence at one end of the junction differs from germline and may be a read error. The chain recombines TRBV6-5 with TRBJ2-7; no firm D call. The V gene's germline CDR1 is MNHEY and CDR2 SVGAGI. The CDR3 is 12 amino acids. The CDR3 reads CAGSYSPYEQYF. In DNA, the CDR3 is TGTGCCGGCAGTTACTCGCCCTACGAGCAGTACTTC.

This clonotype was seen a handful of times. J is TRBJ2-7 and V is TRBV6-1; 7 nucleotides align to TRBD1. The germline V gene has CDR1 MNHNS and CDR2 SASEGT. With 6 bases clipped from V and 4 bases from J, the junction kept 9 bases outside the gene matches. The CDR3 spans 14 residues. The CDR3 protein is CASSLRHRGYEQYF. Written as DNA, the CDR3 is TGTGCCAGCAGCTTGCGGCACAGGGGATACGAGCAGTACTTC.

Only a few counts were recorded for this clonotype. Its ends do not fully match the called genes, so a read error is possible. V and J are TRBV6-5 and TRBJ1-2; 10 bases are shared with TRBD1. From germline, CDR1 is MNHEY and CDR2 SVGAGI. The CDR3 length is 14 residues. CDR3 sequence reads: CASSYETGGARAAF. The CDR3 DNA reads TGTGCCAGCAGTTACGAGACAGGGGGCGCCAGGGCGGCCTTC.

The CDR3 loop is CASSFSSAGGPRGEQYF. CDR3 DNA sequence: TGTGCCAGCAGTTTCTCCTCAGCGGGAGGGCCGAGGGGAGAGCAGTACTTC. This chain uses TRBV12-3 or TRBV12-4 with TRBJ2-7, with 10 bases lining up with TRBD2. V lost 3 bases, J lost 7 bases, and 15 bases stayed unmatched. This CDR3 is built from 17 residues.

This clonotype was seen repeatedly, ten times or more. The chain joins TRBV5-1 to TRBJ2-1; 10 bases are a match to TRBD2. J lost 5 bases, V lost 2 bases, and 10 bases had no gene match. CDR3 length: 17 residues. Germline lookup yields CDR1 SGHRS and CDR2 YFSETQ. The CDR3 nucleotides are TGCGCCAGCAGCTTACTGTTTGCGACTAGCGGGCACAATGAGCAGTTCTTC. It yields the protein CASSLLFATSGHNEQFF.

Only a few counts were recorded for this clonotype. This rearrangement joins TRBV7-9 to TRBJ1-1; TRBD1 aligns across 7 bases. The CDR3 is 14 residues long. Germline CDR1 SEHNR, CDR2 FQNEAQ (reference sequence). J was trimmed by 7 bases and V by 2 bases; bases with no gene match: 7. Here the CDR3 reads CASSLNQDRNEAFF. CDR3 nucleotide sequence: TGTGCCAGCAGCTTAAACCAGGACAGGAATGAAGCTTTCTTT.

This clonotype was seen many times. CDR3 in DNA: TGTGCCAGTAGTCACGGACAGGGGGCGCGCGGGGAGCTGTTTTTT. It codes for CASSHGQGARGELFF. J is TRBJ2-2 and V is TRBV19, with TRBD1 identical over 11 bases. CDR3 length equals 15 residues. V shed 5 bases, J shed 7 bases, and the junction held 6 bases outside the gene matches. Germline V lookup: CDR1 LNHDA, CDR2 SQIVND (reference sequence). Together with reference TRBV19 and TRBJ2-2, the CDR3 gives the full variable domain: DGGITQSPKYLFRKEGQNVTLSCEQNLNHDAMYWYRQDPGQGLRLIYYSQIVNDFQKGDIAEGYSVSREKKESFPLTVTSAQKNPTAFYLCASSHGQGARGELFFGEGSRLTVL.